Listed below are T cell receptor beta chains from one sample, sequenced in a study of blood T cell repertoires in COVID-19. Method: immunoSEQ multiplex PCR; TCRdb's copy keeps in-frame clones and lacks some. The top ten clones hold about 18% of a sample with 200,000 or so clones, 60% to 85% of them seen once. Sequenced: peripheral blood. These receptors were taken from a man aged 60 to 69 with active or convalescent COVID-19. Both conserved end residues are part of each CDR3. A D gene is named only where the DNA matches it firmly. Size tells how often a clone was seen (once, few, many) or the class of an expanded clone, and some rows leave it out.

-	-	TRBJ2-2	TRBV7-9	TGTGCCAGCAGCCGAAGGGGCGGGATCAGGAGGGACACCGGGGAGCTGTTTTTT	CASSRRGGIRRDTGELFF
-	-	TRBJ1-2	TRBV5-1	TGCGCCAGCAGCTTGGATGGGGGCGGGGGCTATGGCTACACCTTC	CASSLDGGGGYGYTF
-	few	TRBJ2-1	TRBV4-2	TGTGCCAGCAGCCCCAAGATCCCGCAGGGTGAGCAGTTCTTC	CASSPKIPQGEQFF
-	-	TRBJ2-7	TRBV18	TGTGCCAGCTCACCGGGAGATCCCTACGAGCAGTACTTC	CASSPGDPYEQYF
TRBD1	-	TRBJ1-5	TRBV19	TGTGCCAGTAGTATAGAGGACAGGGGGCTAAATAGGCCCCAGCATTTT	CASSIEDRGLNRPQHF
TRBD1	-	TRBJ1-3	TRBV10-3	TGTGCCAGTTCGACAGGGAGCTCTGGAAACACCATATATTTT	CASSTGSSGNTIYF
-	-	TRBJ2-2	TRBV18	TGTGCCAGCTCACCACCGGCGGGCAGAAGGCTGGACACCGGGGAGCTGTTTTTT	CASSPPAGRRLDTGELFF
TRBD2	-	TRBJ2-7	TRBV7-2	TGTGCCAGCAGACGCCGTGGTACTAGCGGGAGTTACTACGAGCAGTACTTC	CASRRRGTSGSYYEQYF
TRBD1	once	TRBJ1-3	TRBV11-2	TGTGCCAGCAGCCCGGACAGGGCGCTTCCTGGAAACACCATATATTTT	CASSPDRALPGNTIYF
-	-	TRBJ1-6	TRBV7-9	TGTGCCAGCAGCTACCACAGGGATGAAGGTTCACCCCTCCACTTT	CASSYHRDEGSPLHF
TRBD1	-	TRBJ1-1	TRBV6-2/TRBV6-3	TGTGCCAGCAGTAACGGGGACAGGGGCCACACTGAAGCTTTCTTT	CASSNGDRGHTEAFF
-	-	TRBJ2-5	TRBV9	TGTGCCAGCAGCGTCCCTTTACAGGGATTGGAAGAGACCCAGTACTTC	CASSVPLQGLEETQYF
TRBD1	-	TRBJ1-4	TRBV11-1	TGTGCCAGCAGCTACTCCCCGGACAGGACTGAAAAACTGTTTTTT	CASSYSPDRTEKLFF
-	few	TRBJ1-1	TRBV5-5	TGTGCCAGCAGCCAGCCCGGGAGGGAAGCTTTCTTT	CASSQPGREAFF
TRBD1	once	TRBJ1-2	TRBV5-4	TGTGCCAGCAGCCCTCGCGCCGGTGGACAGGGGACTAACTATGGCTACACCTTC	CASSPRAGGQGTNYGYTF
-	-	TRBJ2-7	TRBV4-3	TGCGCCAGCAGCCAAGAAAAGGGAAGCGGATACGAGCAGTACTTC	CASSQEKGSGYEQYF
-	-	TRBJ1-2	TRBV12-3/TRBV12-4	TGTGCCAGCAGTTCCCTTTCAGGGGTCGGCTACACCTTC	CASSSLSGVGYTF
TRBD1	-	TRBJ2-7	TRBV6-6	TGTGCCAGCACCTACGGTACAGGGGCCCACGAGCAGTACTTC	CASTYGTGAHEQYF
-	-	TRBJ2-5	TRBV24-1	TGTGCCACGCAGGAAATCGGAGGAACCCAGTACTTC	CATQEIGGTQYF
-	-	TRBJ1-4	TRBV19	TGTGCCAGCCCGACAGAAAAACTGTTTTTT	CASPTEKLFF
TRBD2	-	TRBJ2-1	TRBV4-3	TGCGCCAGCAGCCAAGACCCCACAGCGGGAGGGTATGAGCAGTTCTTC	CASSQDPTAGGYEQFF
-	-	TRBJ1-1	TRBV7-2	TGTGCCAGCAGCTACCAGGAGAACACTGAAGCTTTCTTT	CASSYQENTEAFF
-	-	TRBJ2-1	TRBV18	TGTGCCAGCTCACCACCTATAAGGGCGGGGTCCTACAATGAGCAGTTCTTC	CASSPPIRAGSYNEQFF
TRBD2	-	TRBJ2-1	TRBV7-9	TGTGCCAGCAGCCCCCGTGAGGGAGGGCCCTCCAATGAGCAGTTCTTC	CASSPREGGPSNEQFF
TRBD1	-	TRBJ1-1	TRBV6-2/TRBV6-3	TGTGCCAGCAGTGCGCAACAGGGGGTGAACACTGAAGCTTTCTTT	CASSAQQGVNTEAFF
-	-	TRBJ1-1	TRBV5-4	TGTGCCAGCAGCCCACTGACAGGACGCATGAACACTGAAGCTTTCTTT	CASSPLTGRMNTEAFF
-	-	TRBJ2-4	TRBV5-1	TGCGCCAGCAGCTTGGGAGGATTAGCCAAAAACATTCAGTACTTC	CASSLGGLAKNIQYF
-	once	TRBJ1-5	TRBV30	TGTGCCTGGACCCCGGGGGGCCTACAGCCCCAGCATTTT	CAWTPGGLQPQHF
-	-	TRBJ2-5	TRBV12-3/TRBV12-4	TGTGCCAGCAGTTTTCAGGGGGGAGAGACCCAGTACTTC	CASSFQGGETQYF
TRBD1	-	TRBJ2-5	TRBV5-1	TGCGCCAGCAGCTTGGAAGGGGGCGAGAGCTTTGAGACCCAGTACTTC	CASSLEGGESFETQYF
-	many	TRBJ1-6	TRBV6-5	TGTGCCAGCAGTCGGCTCGGGGGTAATTCACCCCTCCACTTT	CASSRLGGNSPLHF
TRBD1	few	TRBJ1-5	TRBV5-1	TGCGCCAGCAGCTCAGGGACAGGGAGTCAGCCCCAGCATTTT	CASSSGTGSQPQHF
TRBD2	-	TRBJ2-7	TRBV11-3	TGTGCCAGCAGCTTAGACCCGGGAGGACAGCAGTACTTC	CASSLDPGGQQYF
-	-	TRBJ1-3	TRBV5-5	TGTGCCAGCAGCTTGGGTCTGTCTGGAAACACCATATATTTT	CASSLGLSGNTIYF
TRBD1	-	TRBJ1-1	TRBV5-1	TGCGCCAGCAGCTTGGGGGTCAGGGGGCGGAACACTGAAGCTTTCTTT	CASSLGVRGRNTEAFF
TRBD1	few	TRBJ2-1	TRBV24-1	TGTGCCACCAGTGATTCCGGGACAGGGGGGAATGAGCAGTTCTTC	CATSDSGTGGNEQFF
TRBD1	few	TRBJ2-7	TRBV7-2	TGTGCCAGCCGGGACAGGCCAAGCTCCTACGAGCAGTACTTC	CASRDRPSSYEQYF
TRBD2	-	TRBJ2-1	TRBV19	TGTGCCAGTAGTTTAAGGGGACTAGCGGGAGGCAGTGAGCAGTTCTTC	CASSLRGLAGGSEQFF
-	-	TRBJ2-7	TRBV27	TGTGCCAGCAGTACTAGAGGCGCGGAGCAGTACTTC	CASSTRGAEQYF
TRBD1	few	TRBJ1-4	TRBV11-2	TGTGCCAGCGGCGACAGGGCGGGTGGAAAACTGTTTTTT	CASGDRAGGKLFF
-	-	TRBJ2-1	TRBV27	TGTGCCAGCAGTTACCTGGACTTCTATAACAATGAGCAGTTCTTC	CASSYLDFYNNEQFF
-	-	TRBJ1-5	TRBV24-1	TGTGCCACCAGTGATTTGCCGAGCGGGCCCCAGCATTTT	CATSDLPSGPQHF
TRBD2	-	TRBJ2-7	TRBV7-6	TGTGCCAGCAGCTTAGGGGGACTAGCGGGTACCTACGAGCAGTACTTC	CASSLGGLAGTYEQYF
-	-	TRBJ2-3	TRBV4-3	TGCGCCAGCAGCCAAGATCTTCCAGATACGCAGTATTTT	CASSQDLPDTQYF
TRBD2	many	TRBJ2-4	TRBV3-1/TRBV3-2	TGTGCCAGCAGCCGAGAGAGCGGGAGCGGGAACATTCAGTACTTC	CASSRESGSGNIQYF
TRBD2	-	TRBJ2-1	TRBV13	TGTGCCAGCAGCCCAGCGGGAGTACTTTACAATGAGCAGTTCTTC	CASSPAGVLYNEQFF
-	-	TRBJ2-3	TRBV6-5	TGTGCCAGCAGGTTGACTATTGGCACAGATACGCAGTATTTT	CASRLTIGTDTQYF
TRBD1	-	TRBJ2-7	TRBV28	TGTGCCAGCAGGGACAGGGGGGTGTTCTACGAGCAGTACTTC	CASRDRGVFYEQYF
-	-	TRBJ1-6	TRBV9	TGTGCCAGCAGCGGGGGCGGGGTCTATAATTCACCCCTCCACTTT	CASSGGGVYNSPLHF
-	-	TRBJ1-5	TRBV21-1	TGTGCCAGCAGCGACCGGGACACCGGTAAGACCAATCAGCCCCAGCATTTT	CASSDRDTGKTNQPQHF